The rows below give T cell receptor beta chains drawn from one sample of a study of cytomegalovirus exposure and HLA in healthy donors. Method: immunoSEQ multiplex PCR; TCRdb's copy keeps in-frame clones and lacks some. This table holds approximately 140,000 clones, 70% to 85% found once. The sample consisted of PBMCs. Receptors originate from a boy between 2 and 10 years old in good health and CMV-seronegative. The CDR3 runs from the conserved cysteine through the conserved F or W. The D gene is left open where the match is weak. Only some rows state a clone size, as once, few, many or a class for expanded clones.

>.|TRBJ1-1|TRBV7-8|.
CASSLGGEAFF
>.|TRBJ2-5|TRBV7-9|.
CASSLGSFGPGAQYF
>TRBD1|TRBJ2-2|TRBV4-3|.
CASSHGQVNTGELFF
>.|TRBJ2-5|TRBV13|.
CASSSIDDRRETQYF
>.|TRBJ2-1|TRBV15|.
CATQRGIKDNEQFF
>.|TRBJ2-7|TRBV7-2|.
CASSLPTYEQYF
>TRBD1|TRBJ2-4|TRBV4-1|.
CASSQPQGVANIQYF
>TRBD1|TRBJ1-5|TRBV5-4|.
CASSQDRGRGQPQHF
>TRBD1|TRBJ1-5|TRBV28|once
CASTSQGVSNQPQHF
>TRBD1|TRBJ1-2|TRBV19|.
CASSIDRTGPSNYGYTF
>.|TRBJ1-5|TRBV5-1|.
CASSLAGNQPQHF
>TRBD1|TRBJ2-2|TRBV29-1|.
CSVPGQGGTGELFF
>TRBD2|TRBJ2-5|TRBV5-1|.
CASSRGVLTGLAPETQYF
>TRBD1|TRBJ2-5|TRBV4-1|.
CASSQEGQQETQYF
>TRBD2|TRBJ2-2|TRBV2|.
CASSWTSGSSGELFF
>.|TRBJ2-1|TRBV4-1|.
CASSQDPPGDYNEQFF
>TRBD1|TRBJ2-7|TRBV7-9|.
CASRTDRGSSYEQYF